The sequence of this T cell receptor beta chain was determined in a study of blood T cell repertoires in COVID-19. This clone was picked up one time. This CDR3 is 12 amino acids long. Germline V lookup: CDR1 MNHEY, CDR2 SMNVEV (reference sequence). Trimming removed 6 bases at V and 5 bases at J, with 8 bases between. In the authors' workflow: Estimation of nucleated cell counts relied on the amplification of reference gene primers. Some clones are missing from TCRdb's copy, which holds only in-frame ones; the method was immunoSEQ multiplex PCR. V and J calls plus clone size are reproduced from that table; the DNA served to infer D and trimming. Of some 170,000 clones in the sample, more than 80% are singletons; the top ten hold more than 5.5%. Cohort placement rested on clinical history that participants reported themselves. Two negative PCRs, clearance, or symptom resolution characterized the recovered Cohort 3 donors.

The receptor comes from a man aged 40-50 years who had recovered from COVID-19. Material for sequencing was PBMCs or T cells enriched from blood (not recorded which). The V call is TRBV27, the J call TRBJ2-1, with a possible D match to TRBD1 (5 bases). DNA for the CDR3: TGTGCCAGCAGCGACAGAAACAATGAGCAGTTCTTC. Translation: CASSDRNNEQFF.